The rows below give T cell receptor beta chains drawn from one sample of a study of blood T cell repertoires in COVID-19. The table came from immunoSEQ multiplex PCR; TCRdb's copy has only in-frame clones and leaves some out. The sample lists more than 85,000 clones, roughly 82% occurring once. The source material was peripheral blood. Receptor source: a man older than 75 with acute or convalescent COVID-19. CDR3s include the opening cysteine and the closing phenylalanine or tryptophan. The D gene is left open where the match is weak. The size field is filled for only some rows; it gives once, few, many or a size class.

>.|TRBJ2-5|TRBV18|.
CASSRAEVETQYF
TGTGCCAGCTCGAGGGCCGAGGTGGAGACCCAGTACTTC
>TRBD1|TRBJ2-2|TRBV30|once
CASGGMNTGELFF
TGTGCCTCAGGGGGCATGAACACCGGGGAGCTGTTTTTT
>TRBD2|TRBJ2-5|TRBV11-2|.
CASGPGLAIPQETQYF
TGTGCCAGCGGTCCGGGACTAGCAATACCCCAAGAGACCCAGTACTTC
>.|TRBJ2-2|TRBV10-2|.
CASRPRGTGELFF
TGCGCCAGCAGGCCCAGGGGAACCGGGGAGCTGTTTTTT
>TRBD2|TRBJ2-1|TRBV2|.
CASMRGEYNEQFF
TGTGCCAGCATGCGGGGGGAGTACAATGAGCAGTTCTTC
>.|TRBJ1-5|TRBV24-1|.
CATSDSGRGDNQPQHF
TGTGCCACCAGTGATTCAGGCAGGGGAGACAATCAGCCCCAGCATTTT
>TRBD1|TRBJ2-2|TRBV19|.
CASSFETGGTGELFF
TGTGCCAGTAGTTTTGAGACAGGGGGGACCGGGGAGCTGTTTTTT
>.|TRBJ2-5|TRBV2|.
CASGRDGGWETQYF
TGTGCCAGCGGCCGGGACGGGGGTTGGGAGACCCAGTACTTC
>.|TRBJ2-5|TRBV5-1|few
CASSPGGSQETQYF
TGCGCCAGCAGCCCAGGGGGGAGCCAAGAGACCCAGTACTTC
>TRBD1|TRBJ1-2|TRBV25-1|.
CASSAQDRPAYGYTF
TGTGCCAGCAGCGCCCAGGACAGGCCTGCCTATGGCTACACCTTC
>TRBD1|TRBJ2-5|TRBV7-2|once
CASSAQGQGAGETQYF
TGTGCCAGCAGCGCTCAGGGACAGGGGGCTGGGGAGACCCAGTACTTC
>TRBD2|TRBJ2-1|TRBV9|.
CASSLGTSANNEQFF
TGTGCCAGCAGCCTGGGGACTAGCGCTAACAATGAGCAGTTCTTC
>TRBD1|TRBJ2-7|TRBV9|.
CASSVSGGGYEQYF
TGTGCCAGCAGCGTATCAGGGGGCGGGTACGAGCAGTACTTC
>.|TRBJ2-7|TRBV7-2|.
CASTARQGGHEQYF
TGTGCCAGCACCGCGCGACAGGGAGGACACGAGCAGTACTTC
>TRBD1|TRBJ2-7|TRBV16|.
CASSQPTGLTYEQYF
TGTGCCAGCAGCCAACCGACAGGGTTAACCTACGAGCAGTACTTC
>TRBD2|TRBJ2-1|TRBV5-4|.
CASSLVTSGNYNEQFF
TGTGCCAGCAGCTTGGTGACAAGCGGGAACTACAATGAGCAGTTCTTC
>.|TRBJ2-7|TRBV7-2|.
CASSLRAAHEQYF
TGTGCCAGCAGCCTTAGAGCCGCGCACGAGCAGTACTTC
>TRBD1|TRBJ2-5|TRBV24-1|.
CATSDSDRQETQYF
TGTGCCACCAGTGATTCGGACAGGCAAGAGACCCAGTACTTC
>.|TRBJ1-2|TRBV6-1|.
CASSDPPDYGYTF
TGTGCCAGCAGTGACCCACCCGACTACGGCTACACCTTC